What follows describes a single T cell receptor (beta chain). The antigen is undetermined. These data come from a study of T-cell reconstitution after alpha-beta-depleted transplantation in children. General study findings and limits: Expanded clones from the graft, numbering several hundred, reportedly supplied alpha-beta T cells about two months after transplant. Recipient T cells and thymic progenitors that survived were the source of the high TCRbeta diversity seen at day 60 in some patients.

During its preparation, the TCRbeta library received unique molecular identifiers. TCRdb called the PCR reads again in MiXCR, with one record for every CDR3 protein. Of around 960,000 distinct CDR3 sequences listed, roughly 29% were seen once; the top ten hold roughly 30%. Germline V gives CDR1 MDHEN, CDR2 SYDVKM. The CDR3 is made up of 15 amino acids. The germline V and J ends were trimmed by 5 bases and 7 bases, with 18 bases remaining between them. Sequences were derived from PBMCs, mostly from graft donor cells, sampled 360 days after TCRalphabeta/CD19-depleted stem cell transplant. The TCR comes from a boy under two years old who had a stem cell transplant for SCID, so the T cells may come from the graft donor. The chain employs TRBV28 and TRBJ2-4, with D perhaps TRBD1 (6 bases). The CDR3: CASSPLGRGFNIQYF. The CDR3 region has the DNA TGTGCCAGCAGTCCCCTGGGCAGGGGATTCAACATTCAGTACTTC. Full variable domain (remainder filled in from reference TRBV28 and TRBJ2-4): DVKVTQSSRYLVKRTGEKVFLECVQDMDHENMFWYRQDPGLGLRLIYFSYDVKMKEKGDIPEGYSVSREKKERFSLILESASTNQTSMYLCASSPLGRGFNIQYFGAGTRLSVL.